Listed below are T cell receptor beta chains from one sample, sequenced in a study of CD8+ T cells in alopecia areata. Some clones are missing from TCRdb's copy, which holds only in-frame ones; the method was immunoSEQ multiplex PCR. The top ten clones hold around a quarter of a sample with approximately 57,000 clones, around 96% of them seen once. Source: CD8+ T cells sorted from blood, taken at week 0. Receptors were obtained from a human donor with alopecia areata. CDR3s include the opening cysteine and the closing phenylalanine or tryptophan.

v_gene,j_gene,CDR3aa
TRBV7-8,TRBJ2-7,CASSPSSGGTRNTYEQYF
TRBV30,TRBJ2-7,CVGTVYEQYF
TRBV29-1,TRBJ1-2,CSGGQGKGYTF
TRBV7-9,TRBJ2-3,CASGLGDGTDTQYF
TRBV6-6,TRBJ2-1,CASSLGGGAAYEQFF
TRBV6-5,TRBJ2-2,CASSYYGGGTGELFF
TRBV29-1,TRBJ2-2,CSVRDSRGELFF
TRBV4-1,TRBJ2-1,CASSQGSPGGRLNEQFF
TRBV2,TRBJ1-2,CARRDSFPNYGYTF
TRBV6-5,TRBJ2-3,CASSWGSRDTQYF
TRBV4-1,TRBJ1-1,CASSLRLNTEAFF
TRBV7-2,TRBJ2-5,CASRDRGQETQYF
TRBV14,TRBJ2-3,CASSLSTGTDTQYF
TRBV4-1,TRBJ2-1,CASSRRGDEQFF
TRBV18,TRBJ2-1,CASSLRNAGGLYNEQFF
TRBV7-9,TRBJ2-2,CASSRKGTGNTGELFF
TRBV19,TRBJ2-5,CASSIRRDQETQYF
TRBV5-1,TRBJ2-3,CASSSSPGLAGSDTQYF
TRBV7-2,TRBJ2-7,CASSLTSEPSYEQYF
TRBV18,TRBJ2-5,CASSTSRQGEETQYF
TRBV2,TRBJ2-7,CASSEWKLGVDYEQYF
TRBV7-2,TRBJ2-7,CASSLWSDSYEQYF
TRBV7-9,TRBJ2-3,CASSLWASDTQYF
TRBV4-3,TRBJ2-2,CASSQTRGDTGELFF
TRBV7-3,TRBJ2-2,CASSIDPGQGSAGELFF
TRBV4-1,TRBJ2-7,CASSQDTLGRTSYEQYF
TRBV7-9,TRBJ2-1,CASRLYNEQFF
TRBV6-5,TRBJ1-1,CASSYSKNTEAFF
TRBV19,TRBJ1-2,CASSVGIYGYTF
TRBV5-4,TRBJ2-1,CASSPGLAGIYNEQFF
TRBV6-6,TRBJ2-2,CASRGMMAGELFF
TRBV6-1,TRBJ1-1,CASSEAGTGVSFF
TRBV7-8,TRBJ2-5,CASSAGGPWQTQYF
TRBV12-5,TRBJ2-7,CASGWGTGIGDEQYF
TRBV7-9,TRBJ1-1,CASSFPGQLNTEAFF
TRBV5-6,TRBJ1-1,CASSLIPDTEAFF
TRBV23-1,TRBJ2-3,CASSLFTDTQYF